This section outlines one T cell receptor beta chain sequence together with its context. Participants spanned ages about 18 to 100 years and resided in roughly 26 US areas. The data are from a study of blood T cell repertoires in COVID-19. The repertoire was sequenced with immunoSEQ multiplex PCR; TCRdb's copy has only in-frame clones and lacks some. Of 300,000 to 400,000 clones listed, around nine tenths were seen once; the top ten hold over 0.9%. V was pared by 1 base and J by 3 bases, with 2 bases of the junction left unmatched. Germline V gene data show CDR1 as SGHTA and CDR2 as FQGNSA. This CDR3 is built from 14 residues.

Sequencing was done on a sample of PBMCs or T cells enriched from blood (not recorded which). The chain couples TRBV7-2 to TRBJ2-7, with TRBD1 identical over 8 bases. The receptor comes from a woman aged 25 to 39 with acute COVID-19. The CDR3 DNA follows: TGTGCCAGCAGCTTAGGAGACAGGGGCTACGAGCAGTACTTC. It specifies CASSLGDRGYEQYF. Combining the CDR3 with reference TRBV7-2 and TRBJ2-7 gives the whole variable domain GAGVSQSPSNKVTEKGKDVELRCDPISGHTALYWYRQSLGQGLEFLIYFQGNSAPDKSGLPSDRFSAERTGGSVSTLTIQRTQQEDSAVYLCASSLGDRGYEQYFGPGTRLTVT.